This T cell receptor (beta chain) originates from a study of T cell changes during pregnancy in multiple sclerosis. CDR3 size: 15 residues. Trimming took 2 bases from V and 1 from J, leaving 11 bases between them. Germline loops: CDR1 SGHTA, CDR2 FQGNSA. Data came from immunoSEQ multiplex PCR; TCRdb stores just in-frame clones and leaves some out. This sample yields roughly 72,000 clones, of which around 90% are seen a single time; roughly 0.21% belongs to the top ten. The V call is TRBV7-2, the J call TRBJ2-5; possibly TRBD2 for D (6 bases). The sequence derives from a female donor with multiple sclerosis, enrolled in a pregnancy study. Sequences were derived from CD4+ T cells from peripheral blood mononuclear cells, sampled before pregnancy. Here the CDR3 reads CASSLLPGVQETQYF. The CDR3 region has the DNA TGTGCCAGCAGCTTATTACCGGGAGTCCAAGAGACCCAGTACTTC.